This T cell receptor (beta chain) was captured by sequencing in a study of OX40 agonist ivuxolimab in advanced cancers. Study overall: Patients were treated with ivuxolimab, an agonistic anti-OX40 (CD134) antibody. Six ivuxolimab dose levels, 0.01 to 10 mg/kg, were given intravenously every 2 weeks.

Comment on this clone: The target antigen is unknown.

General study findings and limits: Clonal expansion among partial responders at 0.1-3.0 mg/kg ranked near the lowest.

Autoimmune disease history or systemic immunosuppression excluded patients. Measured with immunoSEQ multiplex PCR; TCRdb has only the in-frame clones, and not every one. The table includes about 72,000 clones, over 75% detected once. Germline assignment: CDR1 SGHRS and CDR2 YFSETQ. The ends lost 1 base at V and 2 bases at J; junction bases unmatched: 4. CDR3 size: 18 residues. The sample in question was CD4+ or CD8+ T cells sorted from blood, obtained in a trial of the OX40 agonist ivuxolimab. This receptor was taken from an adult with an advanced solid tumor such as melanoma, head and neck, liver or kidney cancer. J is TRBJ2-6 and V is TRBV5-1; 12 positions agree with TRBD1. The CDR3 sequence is CASSLQGQGAAGANVLTF. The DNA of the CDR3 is TGCGCCAGCAGCTTGCAGGGACAGGGGGCGGCTGGGGCCAACGTCCTGACTTTC.